These 28 T cell receptor beta chains share one sample of origin, sequenced in a study of blood T cell repertoires in COVID-19. Here immunoSEQ multiplex PCR was the method, and the copy in TCRdb shows in-frame clones only, minus some. This sample yields about 270,000 clones, of which 86% are seen a single time; 8.5% to 9% belongs to the top ten. The sample taken for sequencing was peripheral blood. These receptors were collected from a man in his forties or fifties with active or convalescent COVID-19.

This sequence joins TRBV7-2 and TRBJ1-5; D possibly corresponds to TRBD1 (6 bases). Trimming removed 4 bases from V and 4 bases from J, with 11 bases in between. CDR1 SGHTA and CDR2 FQGNSA come from the germline V gene. The CDR3 contains 14 residues. CDR3 coding DNA: TGTGCCAGCAGCTCACTTACAGGGAATCAGCCCCAGCATTTT. Protein sequence: CASSSLTGNQPQHF. The full variable domain, completed using reference TRBV7-2 and TRBJ1-5, is GAGVSQSPSNKVTEKGKDVELRCDPISGHTALYWYRQSLGQGLEFLIYFQGNSAPDKSGLPSDRFSAERTGGSVSTLTIQRTQQEDSAVYLCASSSLTGNQPQHFGDGTRLSIL.

The chain's CDR3 is CASSRSGTSGGAVVDTQYF. In nucleotides, the CDR3 is TGTGCCAGCAGCCGCTCCGGGACTAGCGGGGGGGCCGTGGTAGATACGCAGTATTTT. The chain carries TRBV6-4 and TRBJ2-3; 16 positions match TRBD2. The germline CDR1 and CDR2 sequences are MRHNA and SNTAGT. The CDR3 loop spans 19 amino acids. With V trimmed by 6 bases and J by 5 bases, 14 bases remained unmatched.

V and J are TRBV7-8 and TRBJ1-1; TRBD1 might be the D (5 bases). CDR1 and CDR2 from the germline V gene are SGHVS and FQNEAQ. The CDR3 length is 14 residues. The V gene lost 1 base and the J gene lost 4 bases, with 10 bases spanning the gap. CDR3 loop: CASSLVGQGTEAFF. Here the CDR3 DNA reads TGTGCCAGCAGCTTAGTGGGTCAGGGCACTGAAGCTTTCTTT.

The rearrangement uses TRBV2 and TRBJ2-1; 10 nucleotides agree with TRBD1. Trimming at V came to 9 bases and at J to 7 bases, leaving 9 bases not matched to a gene. This CDR3 region has 14 residues. Germline CDR1 SNHLY, CDR2 FYNNEI. The chain's CDR3 is CASGRQGAGNEQFF. The DNA of the CDR3 is TGTGCCAGTGGGAGACAGGGGGCAGGGAATGAGCAGTTCTTC.

The CDR3 protein is CASSLRQGNTEAFF. The CDR3 DNA is TGTGCCAGCAGTCTTAGACAGGGGAACACTGAAGCTTTCTTT. The J gene is TRBJ1-1, the V gene TRBV6-5, with 7 bases aligning to TRBD1. CDR1 is MNHEY and CDR2 is SVGAGI in the germline V gene. Unmatched junction bases numbered 4, after V lost 5 bases and J lost 1 base. The CDR3 extends over 14 amino acids.

The genes are TRBV5-1 and TRBJ2-1; 10 bases are a match to TRBD2. V was pared by 7 bases and J by 6 bases, with 16 bases of the junction left unmatched. Germline CDR1 reads SGHRS; CDR2 reads YFSETQ. The CDR3 has 17 amino acids. In DNA form, the CDR3 reads TGCGCCAGCTCTCTGTTTACTAGCGGGATACCGCGCAATGAGCAGTTCTTC. Amino acid sequence: CASSLFTSGIPRNEQFF.

This sequence joins TRBV7-9 and TRBJ2-3; 10 nucleotides align to TRBD2. Germline values: CDR1 SEHNR, CDR2 FQNEAQ (reference sequence). This CDR3 spans 14 amino acids. V lost 7 bases to trimming and J lost 5 bases; unmatched junction nucleotides: 6. CDR3 coding DNA: TGTGCCAGCAAGCGGGAGGGCCTTGGAGATACGCAGTATTTT. Amino acid sequence: CASKREGLGDTQYF. The full variable domain, in which reference TRBV7-9 and TRBJ2-3 provide the parts outside the CDR3, is DTGVSQNPRHKITKRGQNVTFRCDPISEHNRLYWYRQTLGQGPEFLTYFQNEAQLEKSRLLSDRFSAERPKGSFSTLEIQRTEQGDSAMYLCASKREGLGDTQYFGPGTRLTVL.

The chain is built from TRBV19 and TRBJ1-5; the D gene is possibly TRBD1 (6 bases). There are 13 residues in the CDR3. V dropped 4 bases and J dropped 7 bases, with 11 bases sitting between them. Looked up from germline, CDR1 is LNHDA and CDR2 is SQIVND (reference sequence). The CDR3, as DNA: TGTGCCAGTAGTACGGACAGAAGCCAGCCCCAGCATTTT. It encodes CASSTDRSQPQHF.

The chain couples TRBV3-1 (or the pseudogene TRBV3-2) to TRBJ2-1; D gene unclear. Germline V gives CDR1 LGHDT, CDR2 YNNKEL (reference sequence). The CDR3 spans 12 residues. V was pared by 4 bases and J by 8 bases, with 9 bases between. For the CDR3, the DNA is TGTGCCAGCAGCCGCCAACGAGATGAGCAGTTCTTC. This sequence encodes CASSRQRDEQFF.

The rearrangement joins TRBV29-1 to TRBJ2-7; D might be TRBD2 (5 bases). V lost 0 bases, J lost 5 bases, and 8 bases lay in between. The CDR3 has 12 residues. Germline V CDR1 and CDR2: SQVTM, ANQGSEA. CDR3 region: CSVEDPGNEQYF. The CDR3 nucleotides are TGCAGCGTTGAAGATCCGGGAAACGAGCAGTACTTC.

The CDR3 loop reads CASSTPRGPGTDTQYF. CDR3 DNA: TGTGCCAGCAGCACCCCCCGAGGGCCGGGGACAGATACGCAGTATTTT. The chain couples TRBV11-3 to TRBJ2-3, with D perhaps matching TRBD2 (5 bases). The germline V gene has CDR1 SGHNT and CDR2 YENEEA. V was shortened by 5 bases and J by 3 bases, with 18 bases between the two germline ends. This CDR3 is built from 16 residues.

The chain joins TRBV24-1 to TRBJ2-3; 9 bases match TRBD2. The length of the CDR3 is 16 residues. V shed 1 base, J shed 1 base, and the junction held 2 bases outside the gene matches. From germline, CDR1 is KGHDR and CDR2 SFDVKD. The CDR3 DNA sequence: TGTGCCACCAGTGATTTCCAGCGGGGGGGCACAGATACGCAGTATTTT. Amino acids: CATSDFQRGGTDTQYF.

The genes are TRBV19 and TRBJ1-3; no firm D call. Trimming removed 9 bases at V and 3 bases at J, with 9 bases between. The CDR3 spans 12 residues. In germline, CDR1 is LNHDA, CDR2 SQIVND (reference sequence). The CDR3 sequence: CASREVGNTIYF. The CDR3 nucleotides read TGTGCCAGCCGGGAAGTTGGAAACACCATATATTTT.

The V call is TRBV5-4, the J call TRBJ1-1, with a possible D match to TRBD1 (5 bases). V was shortened by 0 bases and J by 7 bases, with 10 bases between the two germline ends. This CDR3 is 13 amino acids long. Per germline, CDR1 SGHNT and CDR2 YYREEE (reference sequence). CDR3 loop: CASSLAGGSEAFF. In nucleotides, the CDR3 is TGTGCCAGCAGCTTGGCCGGGGGGAGTGAAGCTTTCTTT. The entire variable domain, with the rest obtained from reference TRBV5-4 and TRBJ1-1, is as follows: ETGVTQSPTHLIKTRGQQVTLRCSSQSGHNTVSWYQQALGQGPQFIFQYYREEENGRGNFPPRFSGLQFPNYSSELNVNALELDDSALYLCASSLAGGSEAFFGQGTRLTVV.

The CDR3 bases are TGCGCCAGCAGTCAGGGCGGGATGGCCGGGGAGCTGTTTTTT. Residues: CASSQGGMAGELFF. V is TRBV23-1 and J is TRBJ2-2, with D tentatively TRBD2 (6 bases). TRBV23-1 is designated an ORF whose function remains uncertain. This CDR3 contains 14 residues. Trimming took 3 bases from V and 6 from J, leaving 11 bases between them.

J is TRBJ2-7 and V is TRBV13, with 14 nucleotides matching TRBD2. Germline V gives CDR1 PRHDT, CDR2 FYEKMQ (reference sequence). Trimming removed 5 bases from V and 2 bases from J; junction bases left unmatched: 8. This CDR3 spans 17 amino acids. CDR3 loop: CASSPRLAGGLAYEQYF. The DNA of the CDR3 is TGTGCCAGCAGCCCTAGACTAGCGGGAGGGTTGGCCTACGAGCAGTACTTC.

The V and J genes are TRBV6-5 and TRBJ1-3; TRBD1 might be the D (6 bases). The CDR3 runs 16 residues. Per germline, CDR1 MNHEY and CDR2 SVGAGI. V was cut by 2 bases and J by 5 bases, with 16 bases left in between. CDR3 sequence reads: CASSYRDTKTRNTIYF. CDR3 nucleotide sequence: TGTGCCAGCAGTTACCGGGACACTAAGACGAGAAACACCATATATTTT.

This clone has more than one count but fewer than ten. This rearrangement joins TRBV3-1 (or the pseudogene TRBV3-2) to TRBJ1-1; D might be TRBD1 (6 bases). Trimming stripped 4 bases from V and 7 bases from J, with 16 bases between. The CDR3 loop spans 14 amino acids. Per the germline V gene, CDR1 is LGHDT and CDR2 is YNNKEL (reference sequence). The DNA of the CDR3 is TGTGCCAGCAGCCGAGAACAGGGATTTAGTGAAGCTTTCTTT. Translated: CASSREQGFSEAFF.

The chain is built from TRBV25-1 and TRBJ2-3; weak D call: TRBD1 (5 bases). Germline V gene sequence: CDR1 MGHDK, CDR2 SYGVNS. This CDR3 has 16 amino acids. Between the trimmed V and J ends, which lost 1 base and 2 bases, there was a span of 13 bases. The CDR3 sequence is CASSELEGAPTDTQYF. The CDR3 coding sequence is TGTGCCAGCAGTGAATTAGAAGGGGCGCCCACAGATACGCAGTATTTT.

This chain links TRBV15 with TRBJ1-4; D perhaps matches TRBD1 (5 bases). The CDR3 consists of 14 residues. The V gene's germline CDR1 is LNHNV and CDR2 YYDKDF (reference sequence). Trimming cost V 0 bases and J 5 bases, with 7 bases left between them. The CDR3 protein is CATSRDTGNEKLFF. The DNA of the CDR3 is TGTGCCACCAGCAGAGACACAGGCAATGAAAAACTGTTTTTT.

The V and J genes are TRBV2 and TRBJ2-7; the match to TRBD1 covers 11 bases. Germline CDR1 reads SNHLY; CDR2 reads FYNNEI. J was trimmed by 6 bases and V by 8 bases; bases with no gene match: 9. The CDR3 length is 14 residues. CDR3: CASGLRTGGGEQYF. CDR3 coding DNA: TGTGCCAGCGGACTTAGGACAGGGGGCGGCGAGCAGTACTTC.

The chain is built from TRBV5-1 and TRBJ2-2, with 14 bases matching TRBD2. Germline trimming cut 4 bases from V and 6 bases from J; bases unmatched to any gene: 5. This CDR3 spans 16 amino acids. CDR1 is SGHRS, CDR2 YFSETQ, per germline. CDR3 loop: CASSTRLAGGPGELFF. In nucleotides, the CDR3 is TGCGCCAGCAGCACCCGACTAGCGGGGGGGCCCGGGGAGCTGTTTTTT.

The chain recombines TRBV5-1 with TRBJ2-7; 8 positions match TRBD2. The CDR3 is 14 residues long. The germline gives CDR1 SGHRS, CDR2 YFSETQ. The junction had 4 bases not matched to a gene; V was cut back by 2 bases and J by 3 bases. The CDR3 spells CASSFGSGSYEQYF. DNA of the CDR3: TGCGCCAGCAGCTTTGGCAGCGGGAGCTACGAGCAGTACTTC.

The chain couples TRBV9 to TRBJ1-1; D remains ambiguous. Germline CDR1 and CDR2: SGDLS and YYNGEE. There are 15 residues in the CDR3. Deletions cut 1 base from V and 1 base from J, with 11 bases between. CDR3 sequence (DNA): TGTGCCAGCAGCGTAAGTACCTACGGGAACACTGAAGCTTTCTTT. Translating gives CASSVSTYGNTEAFF.

The chain recombines TRBV24-1 with TRBJ2-2; tentative D call: TRBD1 (5 bases). The CDR3 length is 14 residues. The germline V gene has CDR1 KGHDR and CDR2 SFDVKD. V gave up 3 bases and J gave up 5 bases, with 9 bases separating them. CDR3 loop: CATSDIKGTGELFF. Written as DNA, the CDR3 is TGTGCCACCAGTGATATAAAGGGGACCGGGGAGCTGTTTTTT.

V is TRBV12-2 and J is TRBJ2-1; TRBD2 is taken as the D call from the table, unchecked against the DNA. TRBV12-2 corresponds to a pseudogene. The CDR3 contains 17 residues. CDR3 region: CASRSRWVGSGRDEQFF. The CDR3 DNA follows: TGTGCAAGTCGTTCGCGATGGGTCGGGAGCGGGAGAGATGAGCAGTTCTTC.

The chain joins TRBV5-1 to TRBJ1-2; possible D gene TRBD1, 5 bases. CDR1 is SGHRS, CDR2 YFSETQ, per germline. The V end was cut by 4 bases, the J end by 8 bases, with 18 bases between. The CDR3 is 14 amino acids. This CDR3 is CASSPLGGLAGYTF. The CDR3 nucleotides are TGCGCCAGCAGCCCGCTGGGGGGACTAGCCGGCTACACCTTC.

This chain joins TRBV7-9 and TRBJ2-2, with D perhaps matching TRBD1 (6 bases). The V end was cut by 5 bases, the J end by 5 bases, with 15 bases between. This CDR3 is built from 15 residues. The V gene's germline CDR1 is SEHNR and CDR2 FQNEAQ (reference sequence). This CDR3 reads CASSQMGAWTGELFF. Written as DNA, the CDR3 is TGTGCCAGCAGCCAAATGGGGGCTTGGACCGGGGAGCTGTTTTTT.